One T cell receptor beta chain is described in this entry. Its antigen is not known. Library preparation (for TCRbeta) was performed with unique molecular identifiers. MiXCR, applied by TCRdb to the PCR reads, yields one record per CDR3 protein. The repertoire holds around 580,000 distinct CDR3 sequences, 25% to 30% seen once, with under 45% in the top ten. The sample is drawn from a study of T-cell reconstitution after alpha-beta-depleted transplantation in children. Whole-study results and caveats: Once a year had passed after transplant, T-cell counts and diversity came mostly from newly produced T cells. After transplant, high TCRbeta diversity at day 60 in some patients arose from surviving recipient T cells and thymic progenitors.

The length of the CDR3 is 16 residues. The J segment lost 1 base and the V segment lost 5 bases, leaving 7 bases of the junction unmatched. This rearrangement joins TRBV12-3 or TRBV12-4 to TRBJ2-1; 8 positions agree with TRBD2. This sequence was found in a boy younger than two with Wiskott-Aldrich syndrome, due to receive a stem cell transplant. The specimen comprised PBMCs, sampled before TCRalphabeta/CD19-depleted stem cell transplant. The chain's CDR3 is CASSPGKRGSYNEQFF. As DNA, the CDR3 is TGTGCCAGCAGTCCCGGGAAGCGGGGGTCCTACAATGAGCAGTTCTTC.